One and the same sample provided the 17 T cell receptor beta chains below, sequenced in a study of blood T cell repertoires in COVID-19. Sequencing was performed with immunoSEQ multiplex PCR; in TCRdb, only in-frame clones are kept and a portion is missing. The sample lists about 21,000 clones, over 80% occurring once. Sequencing used peripheral blood. The receptor source for this set is an elderly man with active or convalescent COVID-19.

V and J are TRBV2 and TRBJ2-2, with 8 bases fitting TRBD1. The CDR3 is made up of 16 amino acids. Germline CDR1 SNHLY, CDR2 FYNNEI. Trimming took 1 base from V and 0 from J; bases not matched to a gene: 1. CDR3 sequence: CASSEVQGANTGELFF. The CDR3 nucleotides are TGTGCCAGCAGTGAAGTACAGGGGGCGAACACCGGGGAGCTGTTTTTT.

The V call is TRBV7-2, the J call TRBJ2-7, with 10 bases lining up with TRBD2. Germline loops: CDR1 SGHTA, CDR2 FQGNSA. V lost 6 bases and J lost 5; bases outside the gene matches: 10. CDR3 length equals 15 residues. The CDR3 loop reads CASRGRSGGAHEQYF. CDR3 coding DNA: TGTGCCAGCAGAGGACGGAGCGGGGGGGCCCACGAGCAGTACTTC.

The V gene is TRBV6-6, the J gene TRBJ2-7; 8 nucleotides match TRBD2. This CDR3 has 15 amino acids. V was clipped by 0 bases and J by 2 bases; unmatched bases: 3. Looked up from germline, CDR1 is MNHNY and CDR2 is SVGAGI (reference sequence). CDR3 sequence (DNA): TGTGCCAGCAGTTACTCGATAGCGGGGACCTACGAGCAGTACTTC. Its protein is CASSYSIAGTYEQYF.

By frequency in the sample, this clone is medium-sized. Within the sample, other DNA sequences also encode this same CDR3. V is TRBV18 and J is TRBJ1-4; TRBD1 is a possible D gene (6 bases). The CDR3 contains 15 residues. Trimming took 2 bases from V and 6 from J, leaving 13 bases between them. Germline V gives CDR1 KGHSH, CDR2 LQKENI. The CDR3: CASSPSSRGDEKLFF. As DNA, the CDR3 is TGTGCCAGCTCACCAAGCAGCAGGGGCGATGAAAAACTGTTTTTT.

The chain couples TRBV30 to TRBJ1-5; 7 nucleotides match TRBD1. The CDR3 covers 14 residues. Germline V lookup: CDR1 GTSNPN, CDR2 SVGIG (reference sequence). V was pared by 1 base and J by 3 bases, with 3 bases of the junction left unmatched. CDR3 DNA sequence: TGTGCCTGGAGTGGAGGACAGGTCAATCAGCCCCAGCATTTT. This gives the protein CAWSGGQVNQPQHF.

The J gene is TRBJ2-5, the V gene TRBV27, with a tentative D call TRBD1 (7 bases). Trimming left V 7 bases short and J 4 bases short, with 16 bases between. This CDR3 has 14 residues. Per germline, CDR1 MNHEY and CDR2 SMNVEV (reference sequence). In nucleotides, the CDR3 is TGTGCCAGCACCCTCACAGGGGACTCAGAGACCCAGTACTTC. Residues: CASTLTGDSETQYF.

The chain combines TRBV7-3 with TRBJ1-6, with a possible D match to TRBD1 (5 bases). The CDR3 has 16 amino acids. The ends were cut back, 2 bases at V and 7 bases at J, with 15 bases in the middle. Germline V CDR1 and CDR2: SGHTA, FQGTGA. CDR3 amino acids: CASSLSGGIENSPLHF. CDR3 in DNA: TGTGCCAGCAGCTTATCGGGGGGGATTGAGAATTCACCCCTCCACTTT.

The chain combines TRBV5-1 with TRBJ1-2; TRBD1 matches at 11 bases. The germline gives CDR1 SGHRS, CDR2 YFSETQ. The CDR3 consists of 15 residues. After removal of 4 bases from V and 5 bases from J, the junction contained 7 bases not matched to a gene. The CDR3 reads CASSGGQGVMYGYTF. In nucleotides, the CDR3 is TGCGCCAGCAGCGGGGGACAGGGGGTCATGTATGGCTACACCTTC.

The chain combines TRBV3-1 (or the pseudogene TRBV3-2) with TRBJ1-6; no reliable D call. In germline, CDR1 is LGHDT, CDR2 YNNKEL (reference sequence). CDR3 size: 15 residues. Trimming stripped 0 bases from V and 4 bases from J, with 7 bases between. The DNA for the CDR3 is TGTGCCAGCAGCCAAGACAGTGGTTATAATTCACCCCTCCACTTT. This encodes CASSQDSGYNSPLHF.

The chain recombines TRBV15 with TRBJ2-4, with D possibly TRBD1 on 5 matching bases. The CDR3 is 15 residues long. Per the germline V gene, CDR1 is LNHNV and CDR2 is YYDKDF (reference sequence). Trimming pared 1 base from V and 3 bases from J, leaving 10 bases between. The CDR3 loop reads CATSRGSTGKNIQYF. For the CDR3, the DNA is TGTGCCACCAGCAGAGGGAGTACAGGCAAAAACATTCAGTACTTC.

The chain recombines TRBV5-8 with TRBJ1-2; TRBD1 is a possible D gene (5 bases). This CDR3 comprises 15 residues. Germline V lookup: CDR1 SGHTS, CDR2 YDEGEE. Trimming left V 0 bases short and J 2 bases short, with 11 bases between. The CDR3 loop is CASSLVNTGNYGYTF. The CDR3 DNA is TGTGCCAGCAGCTTGGTGAATACAGGAAACTATGGCTACACCTTC.

The chain carries TRBV5-8 and TRBJ2-1; 8 bases map to TRBD2. The germline V gene encodes CDR1 SGHTS and CDR2 YDEGEE. This CDR3 contains 16 residues. J gave up 6 bases and V 4 bases, and 12 bases lay outside the gene matches. The CDR3 nucleotides are TGTGCCAGCAGCGTCTTCCGAGGCGGGGGGACCAATGAGCAGTTCTTC. Translating gives CASSVFRGGGTNEQFF.

The chain joins TRBV30 to TRBJ2-7, with 10 bases matching TRBD1. The CDR3 loop spans 13 amino acids. Germline trimming cut 4 bases from V and 4 bases from J; bases unmatched to any gene: 4. Germline CDR1 is GTSNPN and CDR2 is SVGIG (reference sequence). The CDR3, as DNA: TGTGCCTGGATTCGACAGGGGGCTTACGAGCAGTACTTC. It translates to CAWIRQGAYEQYF.

The chain recombines TRBV9 with TRBJ2-7, with 8 bases matching TRBD2. CDR3 size: 14 residues. Germline V lookup: CDR1 SGDLS, CDR2 YYNGEE. V lost 4 bases, J lost 7 bases, and 10 bases stayed unmatched. CDR3 protein: CASSPAGTRGEQYF. CDR3 nucleotide sequence: TGTGCCAGCAGCCCCGCCGGGACTAGGGGAGAGCAGTACTTC.

This clone was picked up one time. The rearrangement joins TRBV5-1 to TRBJ1-2; D call uncertain. This CDR3 region has 13 residues. V gave up 4 bases and J gave up 2 bases, with 9 bases separating them. Per the germline V gene, CDR1 is SGHRS and CDR2 is YFSETQ. CDR3: CASSQEANYGYTF. In DNA form, the CDR3 reads TGCGCCAGCAGCCAGGAGGCAAACTATGGCTACACCTTC.

This clone was picked up a small number of times. The chain combines TRBV7-8 with TRBJ2-1; 7 positions agree with TRBD1. The V gene end was trimmed by 4 bases and the J gene end by 4 bases; junction bases not matched to a gene: 16. This CDR3 has 18 residues. Germline V gene sequence: CDR1 SGHVS, CDR2 FQNEAQ. The CDR3 loop is CASSSWTGPDQLYNEQFF. The DNA of the CDR3 is TGTGCCAGCAGCTCCTGGACAGGTCCTGATCAACTATACAATGAGCAGTTCTTC.

This rearrangement joins TRBV4-2 to TRBJ2-1; 9 bases line up with TRBD2. From germline, CDR1 is LGHNA and CDR2 YNFKEQ. The CDR3 consists of 16 residues. Trimming at V came to 3 bases and at J to 7 bases, leaving 10 bases not matched to a gene. CDR3 DNA sequence: TGTGCCAGCAGCCAGATTAGCGGGAGCTTTGGTAATGAGCAGTTCTTC. Encoded protein: CASSQISGSFGNEQFF.